This T cell receptor beta chain was obtained from a study of tissue T cells after allogeneic stem cell transplantation. Sequencing was performed with immunoSEQ multiplex PCR; in TCRdb, only in-frame clones are kept and a portion is missing. The repertoire holds fewer than 3,500 clones, about 50% seen once, with approximately 28% in the top ten. V trimming: 3 bases; J trimming: 0 bases; junction bases outside the gene matches: 2. The germline gives CDR1 MSHET, CDR2 SYDVDS. This CDR3 spans 15 amino acids. There are a few counts of this clone. The listed genes are named as in mouse. From the germline J gene comes the end of the CDR3, since the read stops 1 residue before it. Time point noted: mouse harvest day 14 after allogeneic transplant. Tail vein injection delivered 10^7 T-cell-depleted bone marrow cells and 10^6 splenic CD5+ T cells.

The specimen sequenced was lymph node tissue. The clonotype was recovered from a female BALB/c mouse given C57BL/6 T cells with graft-versus-host disease after an allogeneic hematopoietic cell transplant. The chain has TRBV29 and TRBJ1-3, with 7 bases aligning to TRBD1. CDR3 region: CASSLGTASGNTLYF. CDR3 bases read: TGTGCTAGCAGTTTGGGGACAGCTTCTGGAAATACGCTCTAT.